The 30 T cell receptor beta chains below were found in one sample sequenced in a study of shared clonotypes between healthy human individuals. The assay was immunoSEQ multiplex PCR, and TCRdb's table has in-frame clones only and misses some. The repertoire includes 550,000 to 700,000 clones, 73% of them detected once, and around 1.8% sits in the top ten. What was sequenced was memory CD4+ T cells sorted from blood. Stated subset: CD45RA-negative fraction. These receptor sequences come from a woman in her 30s in good health.

V is TRBV27 and J is TRBJ2-7, with 9 bases aligning to TRBD1. Germline CDR1 and CDR2: MNHEY and SMNVEV (reference sequence). The CDR3 runs to 15 residues. V trimming: 5 bases; J trimming: 0 bases; junction bases outside the gene matches: 5. CDR3 loop: CASSRDRVSSYEQYF. The DNA of the CDR3 is TGTGCCAGCAGTCGGGACAGGGTTAGCTCCTACGAGCAGTACTTC.

The CDR3: CASSFNGADTQYF. Written as DNA, the CDR3 is TGTGCCAGCAGTTTTAACGGGGCAGATACGCAGTATTTT. The chain has TRBV28 and TRBJ2-3; a possible D gene is TRBD2 (5 bases). This CDR3 contains 13 residues. Looked up from germline, CDR1 is MDHEN and CDR2 is SYDVKM. V dropped 3 bases and J dropped 4 bases, with 8 bases sitting between them.

There are a few counts of this clone. This specimen includes other DNA sequences encoding the same CDR3. The chain has TRBV28 and TRBJ2-1, with D tentatively TRBD2 (5 bases). This CDR3 contains 16 residues. CDR1 is MDHEN, CDR2 SYDVKM, per germline. V lost 6 bases and J 2 bases, leaving 17 bases between the germline ends. In DNA, the CDR3 is TGTGCCAGCAGCCCTTTGGTGGGAGACGCCTACAATGAGCAGTTCTTC. Protein: CASSPLVGDAYNEQFF.

This chain uses TRBV5-1 with TRBJ1-5; possibly TRBD1 for D (5 bases). This CDR3 is 15 amino acids long. Per germline, CDR1 SGHRS and CDR2 YFSETQ. Deletions cut 4 bases from V and 6 bases from J, with 17 bases between. The CDR3 here is CASSPGPEGAQPQHF. DNA for the CDR3: TGCGCCAGCAGCCCGGGACCGGAGGGTGCTCAGCCCCAGCATTTT.

In the case of this clone: Other DNA sequences in this specimen translate into the identical CDR3. The rearrangement uses TRBV28 and TRBJ1-5; no clear D gene. The CDR3 has 12 amino acids. Germline V CDR1 and CDR2: MDHEN, SYDVKM. V dropped 4 bases and J dropped 7 bases, with 8 bases sitting between them. The CDR3 DNA reads TGTGCCAGCAGTTATAGCACCCAGCCCCAGCATTTT. This encodes CASSYSTQPQHF.

The rearrangement links TRBV6-5 to TRBJ2-5; D uncertain. CDR3 length: 13 amino acids. The V end lost 0 bases, the J end lost 5 bases, and 7 bases lay between the germline ends. Germline loops: CDR1 MNHEY, CDR2 SVGAGI. The CDR3, as DNA: TGTGCCAGCAGTTACTCGGGAACGGAGACCCAGTACTTC. It is translated as CASSYSGTETQYF.

Only one count was recorded for this clone. The chain joins TRBV30 to TRBJ2-2; 10 positions match TRBD1. The CDR3 is 15 residues long. Germline CDR1 reads GTSNPN; CDR2 reads SVGIG (reference sequence). V shed 3 bases, J shed 6 bases, and the junction held 7 bases outside the gene matches. This CDR3 reads CAWRAGQGRAGELFF. The DNA for the CDR3 is TGTGCCTGGAGGGCGGGACAGGGGCGGGCCGGGGAGCTGTTTTTT.

V usage is TRBV5-1 and J usage is TRBJ2-3, with TRBD1 matching over 7 bases. The CDR3 covers 14 residues. CDR1 is SGHRS, CDR2 YFSETQ, per germline. With V trimmed by 4 bases and J by 4 bases, 6 bases remained unmatched. CDR3 sequence reads: CASSEGGRADTQYF. CDR3 bases: TGCGCCAGCAGCGAAGGGGGCCGGGCAGATACGCAGTATTTT.

The chain has TRBV25-1 and TRBJ2-1; the D gene is possibly TRBD2 (6 bases). The CDR3 runs to 15 residues. Deletions cut 9 bases from V and 6 bases from J, with 21 bases between. Germline V gene lookup returns CDR1 MGHDK and CDR2 SYGVNS. DNA of the CDR3: TGTGCCAGTATGGACCTTAGCGGAGGGAGCAATGAGCAGTTCTTC. The encoded protein is CASMDLSGGSNEQFF.

In its sample, this clone was seen once. This rearrangement joins TRBV25-1 to TRBJ2-1, with 13 bases identical to TRBD2. The CDR3 sequence is 18 residues long. CDR1 is MGHDK, CDR2 SYGVNS, per germline. The V gene end was trimmed by 4 bases and the J gene end by 1 base; junction bases not matched to a gene: 7. Written as DNA, the CDR3 is TGTGCCAGCAGTGGATTGGGACTAGCGGGACCATCCTACAATGAGCAGTTCTTC. It codes for CASSGLGLAGPSYNEQFF. Drawing the rest from reference TRBV25-1 and TRBJ2-1, the complete variable domain is EADIYQTPRYLVIGTGKKITLECSQTMGHDKMYWYQQDPGMELHLIHYSYGVNSTEKGDLSSESTVSRIRTEHFPLTLESARPSHTSQYLCASSGLGLAGPSYNEQFFGPGTRLTVL.

This clone showed up just a few times. The chain has TRBV7-6 and TRBJ2-1, with 11 nucleotides matching TRBD2. V lost 4 bases to trimming and J lost 9 bases; unmatched junction nucleotides: 14. The CDR3 covers 17 residues. The V gene's germline CDR1 is SGHVS and CDR2 FNYEAQ. CDR3 in amino acids: CASSSGLSTSGSSEQFF. In DNA, the CDR3 is TGTGCCAGCAGCTCGGGATTATCCACTAGCGGGAGTTCTGAGCAGTTCTTC.

The chain links TRBV2 to TRBJ1-5, with TRBD1 as a possible D gene (5 bases). V was pared by 3 bases and J by 1 base, with 7 bases between. The CDR3 has 14 amino acids. CDR1 SNHLY and CDR2 FYNNEI come from the germline V gene. As DNA, the CDR3 is TGTGCCAGCAGTGACAGGGTCAGCAATCAGCCCCAGCATTTT. Its protein product is CASSDRVSNQPQHF.

The chain is built from TRBV19 and TRBJ2-1; 8 bases align to TRBD2. The junction had 5 bases not matched to a gene; V was cut back by 4 bases and J by 3 bases. The CDR3 has 15 amino acids. Germline V gene sequence: CDR1 LNHDA, CDR2 SQIVND (reference sequence). CDR3: CASSTQREHYNEQFF. Here the CDR3 DNA reads TGTGCCAGTAGTACTCAGCGGGAGCACTACAATGAGCAGTTCTTC.

This clone was counted once. The chain couples TRBV27 to TRBJ2-7; TRBD2 agrees at 11 bases. In germline, CDR1 is MNHEY, CDR2 SMNVEV (reference sequence). The V and J ends lost 5 bases and 7 bases, in that order; junction bases with no gene match: 10. The CDR3 length is 15 residues. For the CDR3, the DNA is TGTGCCAGCAGTATCTTAGCGGGAGGGCCGGAAGAGCAGTACTTC. Its translation: CASSILAGGPEEQYF.

The chain has TRBV29-1 and TRBJ2-3; D gene ambiguous. The CDR3 consists of 14 residues. Trimming took off 0 bases at V and 2 bases at J, with 9 bases between the two ends. CDR1 and CDR2 (germline): SQVTM, ANQGSEA. CDR3: CSVEEGSLTDTQYF. The CDR3 DNA sequence: TGCAGCGTTGAAGAGGGGTCACTCACAGATACGCAGTATTTT.

The chain recombines TRBV29-1 with TRBJ1-4; no reliable D call. From germline, CDR1 is SQVTM and CDR2 ANQGSEA. V lost 5 bases and J lost 7, with 8 bases in between. This CDR3 spans 11 amino acids. In DNA form, the CDR3 reads TGCAGCGTTCGGACGGGTGAAAAACTGTTTTTT. Protein product: CSVRTGEKLFF.

A single count supports this clone. This chain links TRBV19 with TRBJ2-7, with 10 bases aligning to TRBD2. CDR3 length equals 17 residues. Trimming removed 7 bases from V and 0 bases from J; junction bases left unmatched: 12. Germline CDR1 LNHDA, CDR2 SQIVND (reference sequence). Here the CDR3 DNA reads TGTGCCAGTACCCAGGCGGCTACTAGCGGGACCTCCTACGAGCAGTACTTC. Its translation is CASTQAATSGTSYEQYF.

The chain links TRBV28 to TRBJ2-3, with D uncertain. V lost 4 bases, J lost 6 bases, and 11 bases lay in between. The germline CDR1 and CDR2 sequences are MDHEN and SYDVKM. The CDR3 has 13 amino acids. Written as DNA, the CDR3 is TGTGCCAGCAGTTCCCCTACTACGGATACGCAGTATTTT. This sequence encodes CASSSPTTDTQYF.

The rearrangement links TRBV28 to TRBJ1-2; D unresolved. The ends were cut back, 2 bases at V and 6 bases at J, with 10 bases in the middle. This CDR3 region has 13 residues. The V gene's germline CDR1 is MDHEN and CDR2 SYDVKM. CDR3 DNA: TGTGCCAGCAGTTTACGATCGATCGATGGCTACACCTTC. Encoded protein: CASSLRSIDGYTF.

J is TRBJ2-7 and V is TRBV11-3; unclear D gene. V shed 2 bases and J shed 0 bases, with 8 bases lying between them. From germline, CDR1 is SGHNT and CDR2 YENEEA. The CDR3 covers 14 residues. The CDR3 protein is CASSLSPSSYEQYF. The CDR3 coding sequence is TGTGCCAGCAGCTTAAGCCCCAGCTCCTACGAGCAGTACTTC. The full variable domain, completed using reference TRBV11-3 and TRBJ2-7, is EAGVVQSPRYKIIEKKQPVAFWCNPISGHNTLYWYLQNLGQGPELLIRYENEEAVDDSQLPKDRFSAERLKGVDSTLKIQPAELGDSAVYLCASSLSPSSYEQYFGPGTRLTVT.

The chain is built from TRBV9 and TRBJ2-2, with 8 bases lining up with TRBD1. The CDR3 has 14 amino acids. After removal of 6 bases from V and 7 bases from J, the junction contained 8 bases not matched to a gene. The germline V gene has CDR1 SGDLS and CDR2 YYNGEE. CDR3 nucleotides: TGTGCCAGCAAGAGGACAGGGTCCGACGGGGAGCTGTTTTTT. Translating it yields CASKRTGSDGELFF. Filled out from reference TRBV9 and TRBJ2-2, the complete variable domain reads DSGVTQTPKHLITATGQRVTLRCSPRSGDLSVYWYQQSLDQGLQFLIQYYNGEERAKGNILERFSAQQFPDLHSELNLSSLELGDSALYFCASKRTGSDGELFFGEGSRLTVL.

V and J are TRBV2 and TRBJ2-7, with TRBD1 matching 7 bases. CDR3 length equals 13 residues. Germline V gene data show CDR1 as SNHLY and CDR2 as FYNNEI. Trimming cost V 7 bases and J 6 bases; bases outside gene matches: 9. Here the CDR3 reads CASILLTGSEQYF. The CDR3 DNA reads TGTGCCAGCATCCTGCTGACAGGGTCCGAGCAGTACTTC.

In this sample, this clone turned up a few times. The CDR3 DNA is TGCGCCAGCAAGATCTGGGGAGTGTCCAATGAGCAGTTCTTC. It yields the protein CASKIWGVSNEQFF. The V call is TRBV5-1, the J call TRBJ2-1; D possibly corresponds to TRBD2 (5 bases). V was clipped by 6 bases and J by 6 bases, with 16 bases between them. This CDR3 region has 14 residues. CDR1 and CDR2 (germline): SGHRS, YFSETQ.

The chain links TRBV27 to TRBJ1-4; D not resolved. V gave up 3 bases and J gave up 5 bases, with 13 bases separating them. There are 15 residues in the CDR3. CDR1 is MNHEY and CDR2 is SMNVEV in the germline V gene (reference sequence). The DNA of the CDR3 is TGTGCCAGCAGTTTGAGTCGGGGTATCAATGAAAAACTGTTTTTT. This codes for CASSLSRGINEKLFF.

The rearrangement links TRBV10-1 to TRBJ2-3; 10 bases agree with TRBD2. The V gene's germline CDR1 is WNHNN and CDR2 SYGVQD (reference sequence). The length of the CDR3 is 18 residues. The trim removed 3 bases at V and 0 bases at J, leaving 9 bases unmatched. CDR3 loop: CASSDGLAGASSTDTQYF. The CDR3 DNA follows: TGCGCCAGCAGTGATGGGCTAGCGGGAGCCTCTAGCACAGATACGCAGTATTTT.

This clone appeared a few times. The chain joins TRBV5-1 to TRBJ1-2; TRBD1 might be the D (6 bases). The CDR3 totals 12 residues. Germline lookup yields CDR1 SGHRS and CDR2 YFSETQ. Trimming took off 0 bases at V and 10 bases at J, with 10 bases between the two ends. The CDR3 sequence: CASSLEDSLYTF. Here the CDR3 DNA reads TGCGCCAGCAGCTTGGAGGACAGCCTCTACACCTTC.

V and J are TRBV10-2 and TRBJ1-1, with D perhaps matching TRBD1 (5 bases). The CDR3 extends over 14 amino acids. The ends were cut back, 2 bases at V and 3 bases at J, with 10 bases in the middle. Germline V gene data show CDR1 as WSHSY and CDR2 as SAAADI. For the CDR3, the DNA is TGCGCCAGCAGTGAGGACTTAGGGGACACTGAAGCTTTCTTT. The encoded protein is CASSEDLGDTEAFF.

This clone was seen a few times. This sequence joins TRBV19 and TRBJ1-2; D might be TRBD1 (5 bases). The CDR3 runs 13 residues. With 4 bases removed from V and 7 bases from J, the gap between germline ends came to 13 bases. Germline values: CDR1 LNHDA, CDR2 SQIVND (reference sequence). CDR3 sequence (DNA): TGTGCCAGTAGTACTTCAGGGAAGCGTGGCTACACCTTC. Protein product: CASSTSGKRGYTF.

This chain joins TRBV19 and TRBJ2-3; tentative D call: TRBD2 (5 bases). Trimming shortened V by 7 bases and J by 4 bases, and 9 bases separated the two germline ends. This CDR3 is built from 12 residues. Germline CDR1 reads LNHDA; CDR2 reads SQIVND (reference sequence). In DNA, the CDR3 is TGTGCCAGTACCGCCGGGGCAGATACGCAGTATTTT. This encodes CASTAGADTQYF.

The chain uses TRBV7-8 and TRBJ2-3, with no clear D. Germline V gene lookup returns CDR1 SGHVS and CDR2 FQNEAQ. The CDR3 runs 15 residues. V lost 0 bases to trimming and J lost 2 bases, with 9 bases between them. CDR3 loop: CASSLAKILTDTQYF. The CDR3 DNA reads TGTGCCAGCAGCTTAGCTAAAATCCTCACAGATACGCAGTATTTT.